Presented here are 15 T cell receptor beta chains from one specimen sequenced in a study of patients and donors after allogeneic stem cell transplantation (dated by TCRdb to about 2020). The protocol used for the library was RT-PCR. Sequencing was performed on a NextSeq 550. TCRdb handled the public reads itself, with Q25 trimming in fastp and clone calling in MiXCR, and kept productive beta chains. Each entry merges the rows of one CDR3 protein and shows their most common DNA and genes. Present in this sample are about 960,000 distinct CDR3 sequences, roughly 18% of which were seen just once. Around 6% of the sample is held by the ten biggest clonotypes. Source material: blood, either unsorted or a sorted T cell fraction (not recorded which). These receptors all stem from a human donor who was either an allogeneic HSCT recipient or a stem cell or donor lymphocyte infusion donor (not recorded which). It is not recorded whose cells these are; they may come from a transplant donor.

The V gene is TRBV20-1, the J gene TRBJ2-3; 9 nucleotides match TRBD1. The CDR3 runs to 13 residues. J was trimmed by 7 bases and V by 6 bases; bases with no gene match: 8. Germline loops: CDR1 DFQATT, CDR2 SNEGSKA (reference sequence). The CDR3 sequence: CSAPDTGGYTQYF. CDR3 sequence (DNA): TGCAGTGCCCCCGACACAGGGGGCTATACGCAGTATTTT.

This clonotype was seen just once. The V and J genes are TRBV4-1 and TRBJ2-5; 9 bases are a match to TRBD1. This CDR3 has 17 residues. Germline V gene data show CDR1 as MGHRA and CDR2 as YSYEKL. The J segment lost 5 bases and the V segment lost 1 base, leaving 11 bases of the junction unmatched. The DNA of the CDR3 is TGCGCCAGCAGCCAAGGCCTACTCACAGGGGGCACGGAGACCCAGTACTTC. This sequence encodes CASSQGLLTGGTETQYF.

This clonotype has just a few counts. The chain uses TRBV7-9 and TRBJ2-2; D perhaps matches TRBD2 (6 bases). The CDR3 totals 14 residues. The germline V gene encodes CDR1 SEHNR and CDR2 FQNEAQ (reference sequence). Trimming removed 3 bases at V and 7 bases at J, with 12 bases between. The CDR3 here is CASSFSGQGGELFF. In DNA, the CDR3 is TGTGCCAGCAGCTTTAGCGGCCAAGGCGGGGAGCTGTTTTTT. The full variable domain, with the rest looked up from reference TRBV7-9 and TRBJ2-2, is DTGVSQNPRHKITKRGQNVTFRCDPISEHNRLYWYRQTLGQGPEFLTYFQNEAQLEKSRLLSDRFSAERPKGSFSTLEIQRTEQGDSAMYLCASSFSGQGGELFFGEGSRLTVL.

The chain is built from TRBV4-3 and TRBJ2-2; 7 nucleotides align to TRBD2. The CDR3 spans 17 residues. CDR1 is LGHNA and CDR2 is YSLEER in the germline V gene. The J segment lost 5 bases and the V segment lost 4 bases, leaving 13 bases of the junction unmatched. Written as DNA, the CDR3 is TGCGCCAGCAGCCCAGGCTCAAGGGCGGGAGTTACCGGGGAGCTGTTTTTT. Translation: CASSPGSRAGVTGELFF.

The chain couples TRBV5-1 to TRBJ2-7; D is ambiguous. V dropped 1 base and J dropped 5 bases, with 16 bases sitting between them. The germline V gene encodes CDR1 SGHRS and CDR2 YFSETQ. This CDR3 is built from 15 residues. CDR3 sequence reads: CASSLRARSGDEQYF. CDR3 DNA sequence: TGCGCCAGCAGCTTGAGAGCCCGATCTGGTGACGAGCAGTACTTC.

CDR3 region: CASRLRGTWDTEAFF. CDR3 DNA sequence: TGTGCCAGCAGACTCCGGGGAACTTGGGACACTGAAGCTTTCTTT. J is TRBJ1-1 and V is TRBV7-8; D not certain. CDR1 and CDR2 (germline): SGHVS, FQNEAQ. Trimming stripped 6 bases from V and 3 bases from J, with 17 bases between. The CDR3 totals 15 residues.

This chain uses TRBV20-1 with TRBJ2-1, with D tentatively TRBD2 (6 bases). Trimming left V 4 bases short and J 7 bases short, with 11 bases between. Germline V gene lookup returns CDR1 DFQATT and CDR2 SNEGSKA (reference sequence). The length of the CDR3 is 12 residues. The CDR3 here is CSATGTPNEQFF. The CDR3 DNA is TGCAGTGCTACCGGGACTCCAAATGAGCAGTTCTTC.

This clonotype was seen just once. This sequence joins TRBV10-3 and TRBJ2-3; 15 bases are a match to TRBD2. CDR1 is ENHRY and CDR2 is SYGVKD in the germline V gene. Trimming took 2 bases from V and 6 from J; bases not matched to a gene: 9. The CDR3 runs 18 residues. DNA for the CDR3: TGTGCCATCAGTGAGCCCGGACTAGCGGGGGGGGAGTCTGATACGCAGTATTTT. It codes for CAISEPGLAGGESDTQYF.

J is TRBJ2-7 and V is TRBV19, with D possibly matching TRBD2 (5 bases). CDR1 is LNHDA, CDR2 SQIVND, per germline (reference sequence). Trimming pared 5 bases from V and 2 bases from J, leaving 16 bases between. The CDR3 is 15 residues long. This CDR3 is CASSRPAGLTYEQYF. The CDR3 DNA follows: TGTGCCAGTAGTCGACCTGCCGGACTCACCTACGAGCAGTACTTC.

This sequence joins TRBV7-9 and TRBJ1-1; no definite D call. V lost 0 bases, J lost 6 bases, and 11 bases lay in between. The V gene's germline CDR1 is SEHNR and CDR2 FQNEAQ (reference sequence). The CDR3 has 14 amino acids. In DNA form, the CDR3 reads TGTGCCAGCAGCTTAGCTCGGGATTTCGCTGAAGCTTTCTTT. Translated: CASSLARDFAEAFF.

The V and J genes are TRBV12-3 or TRBV12-4 and TRBJ1-1; tentatively, D is TRBD1 (5 bases). The V gene lost 6 bases and the J gene lost 1 base, with 12 bases spanning the gap. The CDR3 has 14 residues. The CDR3 loop reads CASRQDTWNTEAFF. CDR3 coding DNA: TGTGCCAGCAGGCAGGACACATGGAACACTGAAGCTTTCTTT.

There are a few counts of this clonotype. The CDR3 DNA is TGTGCCAGCAGTCGCTATGGCGGGACCTCATATGGCTACACCTTC. Protein: CASSRYGGTSYGYTF. The chain employs TRBV6-1 and TRBJ1-2; a possible D gene is TRBD1 (5 bases). The germline CDR1 and CDR2 sequences are MNHNS and SASEGT. V lost 5 bases and J lost 5, with 18 bases in between. The CDR3 covers 15 residues.

This clonotype was seen a few times. V gene TRBV4-2 combines with J gene TRBJ1-2, with D unresolved. This CDR3 is built from 13 residues. Per the germline V gene, CDR1 is LGHNA and CDR2 is YNFKEQ. V was cut by 0 bases and J by 6 bases, with 8 bases left in between. CDR3 in amino acids: CASSQEVTHGYTF. Here the CDR3 DNA reads TGTGCCAGCAGCCAAGAAGTCACACATGGCTACACCTTC.

This clonotype was counted a few times. The chain joins TRBV6-1 to TRBJ2-3; D remains unclear. CDR1 and CDR2 from the germline V gene are MNHNS and SASEGT. Deletions cut 7 bases from V and 2 bases from J, with 13 bases between. The CDR3 loop spans 14 amino acids. The CDR3 sequence: CASNLASATDTQYF. In nucleotides, the CDR3 is TGTGCCAGCAACTTGGCCTCTGCCACAGATACGCAGTATTTT.

This clonotype was recorded at least ten times. CDR3 sequence: CASQRTGYLYNEQFF. In nucleotides, the CDR3 is TGTGCCAGTCAACGAACGGGGTACCTCTACAATGAGCAGTTCTTC. V usage is TRBV2 and J usage is TRBJ2-1; D might be TRBD2 (5 bases). This CDR3 spans 15 amino acids. The germline V gene encodes CDR1 SNHLY and CDR2 FYNNEI. Trimming cost V 9 bases and J 3 bases, with 18 bases left between them.